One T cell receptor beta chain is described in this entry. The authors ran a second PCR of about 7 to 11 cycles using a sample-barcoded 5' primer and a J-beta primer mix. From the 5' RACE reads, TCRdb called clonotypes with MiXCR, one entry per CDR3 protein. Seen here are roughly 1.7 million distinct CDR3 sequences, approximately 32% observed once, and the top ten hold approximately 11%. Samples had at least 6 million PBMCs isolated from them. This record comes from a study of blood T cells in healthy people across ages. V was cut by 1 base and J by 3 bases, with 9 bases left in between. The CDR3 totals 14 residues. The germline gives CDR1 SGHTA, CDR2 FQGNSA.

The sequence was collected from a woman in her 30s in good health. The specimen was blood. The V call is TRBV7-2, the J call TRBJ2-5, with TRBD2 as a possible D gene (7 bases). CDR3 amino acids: CASSLEGGKETQYF. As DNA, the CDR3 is TGTGCCAGCAGCTTAGAGGGGGGGAAAGAGACCCAGTACTTC.